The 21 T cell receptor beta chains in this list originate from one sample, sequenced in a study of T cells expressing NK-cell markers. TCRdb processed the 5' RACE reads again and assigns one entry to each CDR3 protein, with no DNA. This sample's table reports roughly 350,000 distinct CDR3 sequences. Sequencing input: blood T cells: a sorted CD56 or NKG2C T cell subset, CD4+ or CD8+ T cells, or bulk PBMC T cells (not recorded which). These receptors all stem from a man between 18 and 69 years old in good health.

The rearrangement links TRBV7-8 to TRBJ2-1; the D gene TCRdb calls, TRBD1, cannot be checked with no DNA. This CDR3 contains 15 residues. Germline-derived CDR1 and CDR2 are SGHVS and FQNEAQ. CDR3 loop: CASNTLAGNYNEQFF.

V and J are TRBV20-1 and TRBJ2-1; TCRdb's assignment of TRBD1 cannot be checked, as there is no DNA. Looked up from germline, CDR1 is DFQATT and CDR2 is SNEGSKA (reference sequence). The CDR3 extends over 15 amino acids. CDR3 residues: CSARPRRGLRGEQFF.

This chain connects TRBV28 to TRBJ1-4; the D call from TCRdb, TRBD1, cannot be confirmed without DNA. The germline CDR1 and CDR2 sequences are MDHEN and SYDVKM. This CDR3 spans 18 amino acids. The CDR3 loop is CASSPYIIGQGANEKLFF.

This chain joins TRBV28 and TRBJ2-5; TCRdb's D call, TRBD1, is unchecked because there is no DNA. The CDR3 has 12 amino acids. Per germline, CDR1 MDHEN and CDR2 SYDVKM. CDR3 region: CASTQGWETQYF.

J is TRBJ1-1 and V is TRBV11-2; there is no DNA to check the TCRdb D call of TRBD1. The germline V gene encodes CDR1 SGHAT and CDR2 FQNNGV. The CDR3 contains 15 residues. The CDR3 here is CASRQTGGFNTEAFF. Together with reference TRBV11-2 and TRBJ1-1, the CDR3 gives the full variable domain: EAGVAQSPRYKIIEKRQSVAFWCNPISGHATLYWYQQILGQGPKLLIQFQNNGVVDDSQLPKDRFSAERLKGVDSTLKIQPAKLEDSAVYLCASRQTGGFNTEAFFGQGTRLTVV.

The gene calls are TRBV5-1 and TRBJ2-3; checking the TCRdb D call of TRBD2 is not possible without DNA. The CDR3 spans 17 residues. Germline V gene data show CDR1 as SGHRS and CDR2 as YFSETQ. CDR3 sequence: CASSFTRGGAGTDTQYF.

The CDR3 sequence: CASSPQRGSSSYEQYF. The chain is built from TRBV7-8 and TRBJ2-7; lacking DNA, the TRBD1 call made by TCRdb goes unchecked. The germline V gene has CDR1 SGHVS and CDR2 FQNEAQ. This CDR3 is built from 16 residues.

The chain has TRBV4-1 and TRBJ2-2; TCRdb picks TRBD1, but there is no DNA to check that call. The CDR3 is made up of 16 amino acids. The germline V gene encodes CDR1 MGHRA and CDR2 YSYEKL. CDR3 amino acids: CASSQRQGRDTGELFF.

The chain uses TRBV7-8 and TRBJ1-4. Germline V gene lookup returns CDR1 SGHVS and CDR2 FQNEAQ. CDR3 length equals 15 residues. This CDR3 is CASSPRDLGNEKLFF.

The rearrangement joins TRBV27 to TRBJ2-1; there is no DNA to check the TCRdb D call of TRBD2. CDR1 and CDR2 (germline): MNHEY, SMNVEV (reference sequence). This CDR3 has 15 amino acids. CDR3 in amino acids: CASSAGLAGYNEQFF.

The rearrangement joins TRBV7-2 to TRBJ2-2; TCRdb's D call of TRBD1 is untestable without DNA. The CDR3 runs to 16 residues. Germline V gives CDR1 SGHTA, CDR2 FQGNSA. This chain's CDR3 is CASSLAQGASTGELFF.

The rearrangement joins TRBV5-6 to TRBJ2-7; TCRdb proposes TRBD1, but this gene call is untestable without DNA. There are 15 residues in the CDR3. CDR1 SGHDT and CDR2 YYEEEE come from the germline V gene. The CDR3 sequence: CASSFLQGRGYEQYF.

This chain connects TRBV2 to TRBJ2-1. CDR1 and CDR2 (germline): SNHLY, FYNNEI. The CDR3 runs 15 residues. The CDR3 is CASSRFTDSGNEQFF.

CDR3 protein: CASSPLEVQETQYF. The chain uses TRBV18 and TRBJ2-5. The CDR3 is 14 residues long. CDR1 is KGHSH and CDR2 is LQKENI in the germline V gene.

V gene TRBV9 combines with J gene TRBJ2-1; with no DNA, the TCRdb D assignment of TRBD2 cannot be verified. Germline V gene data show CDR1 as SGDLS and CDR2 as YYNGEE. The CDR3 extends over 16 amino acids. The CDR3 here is CASSLLGTSGYNEQFF.

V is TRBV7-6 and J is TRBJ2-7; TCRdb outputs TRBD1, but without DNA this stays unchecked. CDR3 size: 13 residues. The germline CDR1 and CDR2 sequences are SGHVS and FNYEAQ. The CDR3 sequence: CASSSSYRGEQYF. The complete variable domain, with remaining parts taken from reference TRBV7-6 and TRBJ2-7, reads GAGVSQSPRYKVTKRGQDVALRCDPISGHVSLYWYRQALGQGPEFLTYFNYEAQQDKSGLPNDRFSAERPEGSISTLTIQRTEQRDSAMYRCASSSSYRGEQYFGPGTRLTVT.

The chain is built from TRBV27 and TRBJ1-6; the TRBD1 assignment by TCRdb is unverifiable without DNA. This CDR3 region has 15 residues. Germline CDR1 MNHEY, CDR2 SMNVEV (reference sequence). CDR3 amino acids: CASSDTGFGNSPLHF.

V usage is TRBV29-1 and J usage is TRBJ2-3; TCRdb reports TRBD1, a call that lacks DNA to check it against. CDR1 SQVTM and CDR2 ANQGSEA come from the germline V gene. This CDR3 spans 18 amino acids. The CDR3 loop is CSVDGGQGMSMATDTQYF.

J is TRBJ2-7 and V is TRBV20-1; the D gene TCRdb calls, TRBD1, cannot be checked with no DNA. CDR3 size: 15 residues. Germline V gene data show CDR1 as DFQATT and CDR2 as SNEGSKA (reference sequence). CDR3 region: CSARPDRTSSYEQYF.

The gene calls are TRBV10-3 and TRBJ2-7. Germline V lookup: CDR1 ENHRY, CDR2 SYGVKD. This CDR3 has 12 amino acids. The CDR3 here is CAISESDQGQYF.

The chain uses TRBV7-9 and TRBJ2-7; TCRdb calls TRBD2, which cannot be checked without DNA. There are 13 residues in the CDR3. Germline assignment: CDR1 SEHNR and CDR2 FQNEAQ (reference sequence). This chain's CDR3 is CASKFEREDEQYF.